The 17 T cell receptor beta chains given below trace back to one sample, sequenced in a study of T cells after yellow fever vaccination. TCRdb recomputed calls from the 5' RACE reads with MiXCR, one row per CDR3 protein. The sample yields 150,000 or so distinct CDR3 sequences, 9.3% seen once. The material was CD8+ T cells sorted from PBMCs, obtained 45 days after the yellow fever booster vaccination. All receptors derive from a man aged 18-30 years who received the YFV17D yellow fever vaccine.

This clonotype has a handful of counts. The chain carries TRBV11-2 and TRBJ2-3; D gene unclear. The germline V gene encodes CDR1 SGHAT and CDR2 FQNNGV. The V and J ends lost 2 bases and 2 bases respectively, with 14 bases between them. There are 16 residues in the CDR3. CDR3 DNA: TGTGCCAGCAGCTTATACTCTAGGGTCCACACAGATACGCAGTATTTT. This codes for CASSLYSRVHTDTQYF. Complete variable domain (other parts from reference TRBV11-2 and TRBJ2-3): EAGVAQSPRYKIIEKRQSVAFWCNPISGHATLYWYQQILGQGPKLLIQFQNNGVVDDSQLPKDRFSAERLKGVDSTLKIQPAKLEDSAVYLCASSLYSRVHTDTQYFGPGTRLTVL.

This clonotype was detected only a few times. This chain uses TRBV6-5 with TRBJ1-5, with 9 bases matching TRBD1. Germline CDR1 reads MNHEY; CDR2 reads SVGAGI. The CDR3 loop spans 13 amino acids. V lost 4 bases to trimming and J lost 6 bases; unmatched junction nucleotides: 1. The CDR3 sequence is CASSSGQGQPQHF. In DNA, the CDR3 is TGTGCCAGCAGTTCGGGACAGGGTCAGCCCCAGCATTTT.

This clonotype was observed a handful of times. J is TRBJ2-4 and V is TRBV6-6; the D is unclear. The CDR3 extends over 13 amino acids. V shed 0 bases and J shed 4 bases, with 4 bases lying between them. Germline V lookup: CDR1 MNHNY, CDR2 SVGAGI (reference sequence). The CDR3, as DNA: TGTGCCAGCAGTTACTCATTAAAAAACATTCAGTACTTC. The encoded protein is CASSYSLKNIQYF.

The chain couples TRBV9 to TRBJ1-2; D perhaps matches TRBD1 (5 bases). Trimming stripped 5 bases from V and 3 bases from J, with 17 bases between. There are 15 residues in the CDR3. Germline loops: CDR1 SGDLS, CDR2 YYNGEE. The CDR3 DNA reads TGTGCCAGCAGTGACGAACTTAGAGGGGACTATGGCTACACCTTC. Its translation is CASSDELRGDYGYTF.

This clonotype has just a few counts. The CDR3 sequence: CASSSRTGLATQYF. CDR3 coding DNA: TGTGCCAGCAGTTCGAGGACAGGGCTAGCGACCCAGTACTTC. The V gene is TRBV12-3 or TRBV12-4, the J gene TRBJ2-5, with 8 bases aligning to TRBD1. CDR3 length: 14 amino acids. The V gene end was trimmed by 4 bases and the J gene end by 7 bases; junction bases not matched to a gene: 8.

This clonotype was found many times. The CDR3 loop is CASSSTGGIDEQYF. CDR3 nucleotide sequence: TGTGCCAGCAGTTCGACAGGGGGCATAGACGAGCAGTACTTC. V is TRBV6-6 and J is TRBJ2-7, with 10 bases aligning to TRBD1. V shed 4 bases and J 5 bases; nucleotides not matched to a gene: 5. This CDR3 has 14 residues. Germline-derived CDR1 and CDR2 are MNHNY and SVGAGI (reference sequence).

This chain joins TRBV7-6 and TRBJ2-3; D not resolved. CDR3 length: 15 amino acids. The germline V and J ends were trimmed by 3 bases and 2 bases, with 12 bases remaining between them. CDR1 is SGHVS and CDR2 is FNYEAQ in the germline V gene. CDR3 sequence (DNA): TGTGCCAGCAGCTTGGCCAGCCGAACCACAGATACGCAGTATTTT. This encodes CASSLASRTTDTQYF. The full variable domain, its missing parts supplied by reference TRBV7-6 and TRBJ2-3, is GAGVSQSPRYKVTKRGQDVALRCDPISGHVSLYWYRQALGQGPEFLTYFNYEAQQDKSGLPNDRFSAERPEGSISTLTIQRTEQRDSAMYRCASSLASRTTDTQYFGPGTRLTVL.

This clonotype was seen only a few times. The rearrangement uses TRBV27 and TRBJ2-1, with TRBD1 as a possible D gene (6 bases). CDR3 length: 15 amino acids. Per the germline V gene, CDR1 is MNHEY and CDR2 is SMNVEV (reference sequence). V was pared by 4 bases and J by 0 bases, with 10 bases between. CDR3 sequence: CASSYGQISYNEQFF. The CDR3 bases are TGTGCCAGCAGTTACGGACAGATCTCCTACAATGAGCAGTTCTTC.

This sequence joins TRBV12-3 or TRBV12-4 and TRBJ2-5; 7 bases are a match to TRBD1. This CDR3 region has 14 residues. Losses at the gene ends were 7 bases for V and 0 bases for J; bases not matched to a gene: 5. CDR3 loop: CASTGQTYQETQYF. The CDR3 bases are TGTGCCAGCACGGGACAGACCTACCAAGAGACCCAGTACTTC.

The chain carries TRBV29-1 and TRBJ2-5, with D unresolved. V gave up 2 bases and J gave up 10 bases, with 11 bases separating them. This CDR3 has 11 amino acids. Germline values: CDR1 SQVTM, CDR2 ANQGSEA. The chain's CDR3 is CSVERSLGQYF. CDR3 in DNA: TGCAGCGTTGAAAGATCCTTGGGCCAGTACTTC.

In this sample, this clonotype turned up many times. The gene calls are TRBV4-2 and TRBJ2-7; 9 bases align to TRBD2. V shed 3 bases and J 4 bases; nucleotides not matched to a gene: 10. Germline V CDR1 and CDR2: LGHNA, YNFKEQ. This CDR3 is built from 16 residues. The CDR3: CASSQDLSTSGYEQYF. The CDR3 coding sequence is TGTGCCAGCAGCCAGGACCTCTCGACTAGCGGATACGAGCAGTACTTC.

The chain is built from TRBV3-1 and TRBJ2-1; TRBD2 is a possible D gene (5 bases). The V end was cut by 4 bases, the J end by 9 bases, with 28 bases between. The germline V gene encodes CDR1 LGHDT and CDR2 YNNKEL (reference sequence). The CDR3 is 18 residues long. The chain's CDR3 is CASSPQTSRTEPLGEQFF. In DNA, the CDR3 is TGTGCCAGCAGCCCCCAGACCAGTAGGACTGAGCCCTTGGGTGAGCAGTTCTTC.

The genes are TRBV27 and TRBJ2-2, with TRBD2 as a possible D gene (6 bases). This CDR3 contains 15 residues. Per germline, CDR1 MNHEY and CDR2 SMNVEV (reference sequence). V was pared by 3 bases and J by 4 bases, with 12 bases between. The CDR3 region is CASSFSTAGTGELFF. The CDR3 DNA reads TGTGCCAGCAGTTTTTCGACAGCGGGCACCGGGGAGCTGTTTTTT.

The chain recombines TRBV5-5 with TRBJ1-1; no reliable D call. The ends were cut back, 2 bases at V and 6 bases at J, with 8 bases in the middle. The CDR3 runs to 12 residues. Germline V lookup: CDR1 SGHKS, CDR2 YYEKEE (reference sequence). The CDR3 DNA reads as TGTGCCAGCAGCTTCGGACGGGCTGAAGCTTTCTTT. It yields the protein CASSFGRAEAFF.

V and J are TRBV11-2 and TRBJ2-1; TRBD2 matches at 8 bases. Germline trimming cut 2 bases from V and 0 bases from J; bases unmatched to any gene: 15. CDR3 size: 20 residues. Germline CDR1 SGHAT, CDR2 FQNNGV. The CDR3 is CASSLRLASGGGSSYNEQFF. The CDR3 DNA follows: TGTGCCAGCAGCTTACGACTTGCCAGCGGGGGAGGAAGCTCCTACAATGAGCAGTTCTTC.

This clonotype has more than one count but fewer than ten. The CDR3 is CASTVSGGVGETQYF. The CDR3 DNA is TGTGCCAGCACCGTTAGCGGGGGGGTAGGAGAGACCCAGTACTTC. V usage is TRBV6-5 and J usage is TRBJ2-5; TRBD2 matches at 11 bases. Losses at the gene ends were 7 bases for V and 4 bases for J; bases not matched to a gene: 8. Germline-derived CDR1 and CDR2 are MNHEY and SVGAGI. The CDR3 consists of 15 residues.

This clonotype was seen only a few times. The chain uses TRBV15 and TRBJ2-7, with D possibly matching TRBD1 (6 bases). CDR3 length: 14 residues. V was clipped by 5 bases and J by 2 bases, with 13 bases between them. Germline V gives CDR1 LNHNV, CDR2 YYDKDF (reference sequence). CDR3 sequence reads: CATSQGTRTYEQYV. DNA for the CDR3: TGTGCCACCAGCCAGGGGACAAGAACCTACGAGCAGTACGTC.